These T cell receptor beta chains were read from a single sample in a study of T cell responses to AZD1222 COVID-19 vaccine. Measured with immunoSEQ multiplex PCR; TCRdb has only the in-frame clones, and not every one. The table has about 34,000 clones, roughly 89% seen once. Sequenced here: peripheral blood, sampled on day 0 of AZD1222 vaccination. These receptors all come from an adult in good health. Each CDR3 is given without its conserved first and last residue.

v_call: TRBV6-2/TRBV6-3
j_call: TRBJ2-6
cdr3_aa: ASSDDSSGANVLT

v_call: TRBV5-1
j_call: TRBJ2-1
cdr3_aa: ASSWGGSLLAPSYNEQF

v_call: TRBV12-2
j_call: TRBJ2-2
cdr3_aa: ASRLAIGGLTGELF

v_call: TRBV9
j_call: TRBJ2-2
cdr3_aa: ASSVVGSSNTGELF

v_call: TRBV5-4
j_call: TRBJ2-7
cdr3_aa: ASGTWQAPYEQY

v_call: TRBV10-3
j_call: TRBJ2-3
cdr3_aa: AISLGGGTDTQY

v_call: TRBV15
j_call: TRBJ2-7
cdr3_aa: ATSTGSSYEQY

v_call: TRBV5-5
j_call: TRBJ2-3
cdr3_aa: ASTPWAGTVNSDTQY

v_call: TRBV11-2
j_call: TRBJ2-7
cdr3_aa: ASSLGLAGEGQY

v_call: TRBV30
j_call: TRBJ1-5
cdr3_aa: AWSRTGSNQPQH

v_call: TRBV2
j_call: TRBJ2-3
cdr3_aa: ATDYGGSTDTQY

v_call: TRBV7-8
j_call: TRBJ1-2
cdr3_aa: ASDRGRGGYT

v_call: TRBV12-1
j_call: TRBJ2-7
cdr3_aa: ASSFYEQY

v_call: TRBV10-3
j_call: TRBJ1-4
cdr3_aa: AISDPDRGTEKLF

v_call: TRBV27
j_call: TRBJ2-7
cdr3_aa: ASSLLAGGHFYEQY

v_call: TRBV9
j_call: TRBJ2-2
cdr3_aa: ASSVGHDSGELF

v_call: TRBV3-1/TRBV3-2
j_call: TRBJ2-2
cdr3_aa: ASSPAMNTGELF

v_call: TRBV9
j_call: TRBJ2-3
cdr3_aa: ASTGGPTAGGSTDTQY

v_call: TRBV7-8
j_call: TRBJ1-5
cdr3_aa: ASSLLQGPNQPQH

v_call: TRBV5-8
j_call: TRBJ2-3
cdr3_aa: ASSIARASIGDTQY

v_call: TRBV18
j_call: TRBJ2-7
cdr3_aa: ASSLRDGDSYEQY

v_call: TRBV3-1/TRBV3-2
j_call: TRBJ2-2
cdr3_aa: ASSQQGNTGELF

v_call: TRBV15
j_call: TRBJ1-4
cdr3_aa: ATSRGSGSKLF

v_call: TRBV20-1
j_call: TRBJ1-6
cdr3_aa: SASRGHNNSPLH

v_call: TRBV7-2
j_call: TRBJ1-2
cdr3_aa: ASRDGPGTGRNYGYT

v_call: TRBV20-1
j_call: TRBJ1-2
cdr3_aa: SASSVN

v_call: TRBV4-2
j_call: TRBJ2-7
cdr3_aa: ASSQESRAGVWYEQY